The 14 T cell receptor beta chains given below trace back to one sample, sequenced in a study of blood T cell repertoires in COVID-19. TCRdb keeps only in-frame clones here, not all; method: immunoSEQ multiplex PCR. The sample includes approximately 180,000 clones, around nine tenths of them seen just once. Sample: peripheral blood. The receptor source for this set is a man in his forties with active or convalescent COVID-19.

The V call is TRBV18, the J call TRBJ2-3; a weak D match, TRBD2 (5 bases). V was pared by 2 bases and J by 1 base, with 13 bases between. Germline CDR1 is KGHSH and CDR2 is LQKENI. CDR3 length: 16 residues. The CDR3 nucleotides read TGTGCCAGCTCACCAAAGGCCTCCGGGGGCACAGATACGCAGTATTTT. This translates into CASSPKASGGTDTQYF.

The chain couples TRBV2 to TRBJ1-6; TRBD1 matches 7 bases. Germline trimming cut 6 bases from V and 0 bases from J; bases unmatched to any gene: 2. Germline CDR1 and CDR2: SNHLY and FYNNEI. The CDR3 sequence is 15 residues long. CDR3 sequence (DNA): TGTGCCAGCAGAGGGGACAGCTCCTATAATTCACCCCTCCACTTT. Its protein is CASRGDSSYNSPLHF.

The chain links TRBV5-1 to TRBJ2-3; 8 nucleotides line up with TRBD2. Germline CDR1 and CDR2: SGHRS and YFSETQ. The length of the CDR3 is 15 residues. The V segment lost 4 bases and the J segment 4 bases; nucleotides outside the gene matches: 8. CDR3 amino acids: CASSGMRGDADTQYF. In DNA, the CDR3 is TGCGCCAGCAGCGGGATGCGGGGGGACGCAGATACGCAGTATTTT. Full variable domain (outside the CDR3, taken from reference TRBV5-1 and TRBJ2-3): KAGVTQTPRYLIKTRGQQVTLSCSPISGHRSVSWYQQTPGQGLQFLFEYFSETQRNKGNFPGRFSGRQFSNSRSEMNVSTLELGDSALYLCASSGMRGDADTQYFGPGTRLTVL.

The chain uses TRBV19 and TRBJ1-2, with TRBD1 matching 8 bases. Trimming removed 3 bases from V and 5 bases from J; junction bases left unmatched: 14. Germline values: CDR1 LNHDA, CDR2 SQIVND (reference sequence). The CDR3 is 17 amino acids. The CDR3 is CASSIDIGQGARYGYTF. For the CDR3, the DNA is TGTGCCAGTAGTATCGACATCGGGCAGGGGGCTCGGTATGGCTACACCTTC.

The chain employs TRBV30 and TRBJ2-3; a possible D gene is TRBD1 (6 bases). This CDR3 is built from 13 residues. The V end lost 4 bases, the J end lost 1 base, and 9 bases lay between the germline ends. The germline V gene encodes CDR1 GTSNPN and CDR2 SVGIG (reference sequence). The CDR3 bases are TGTGCCTGGAACGGACAGCGCACAGATACGCAGTATTTT. Protein product: CAWNGQRTDTQYF.

The DNA for the CDR3 is TGTGCCAGCAGCCAAACCAAGACAGGGCTAGGGCAGTACTTC. It encodes CASSQTKTGLGQYF. The rearrangement joins TRBV3-1 (or the pseudogene TRBV3-2) to TRBJ2-7; 7 bases fit TRBD1. CDR1 and CDR2 (germline): LGHDT, YNNKEL (reference sequence). Germline trimming cut 2 bases from V and 9 bases from J; bases unmatched to any gene: 10. The CDR3 is 14 residues long.

This chain uses TRBV13 with TRBJ2-3, with 7 bases identical to TRBD2. Germline CDR1 reads PRHDT; CDR2 reads FYEKMQ (reference sequence). The V gene end was trimmed by 0 bases and the J gene end by 3 bases; junction bases not matched to a gene: 9. CDR3 length equals 17 residues. The DNA of the CDR3 is TGTGCCAGCAGCTTAGGACATAGGCGGGGGACGACAGATACGCAGTATTTT. Protein: CASSLGHRRGTTDTQYF.

The chain employs TRBV18 and TRBJ1-5, with D hard to call. The V end lost 2 bases, the J end lost 4 bases, and 9 bases lay between the germline ends. Germline V CDR1 and CDR2: KGHSH, LQKENI. This CDR3 has 14 amino acids. The DNA for the CDR3 is TGTGCCAGCTCACCAGGTCACAATAATCAGCCCCAGCATTTT. It specifies CASSPGHNNQPQHF.

The chain uses TRBV12-3 or TRBV12-4 and TRBJ2-5; D is perhaps TRBD1 (6 bases). Trimming stripped 6 bases from V and 4 bases from J, with 12 bases between. This CDR3 contains 13 residues. The CDR3 DNA sequence: TGTGCCAGCAGACCAACAGGGCTAGAGACCCAGTACTTC. The encoded protein is CASRPTGLETQYF.

V gene TRBV12-5 combines with J gene TRBJ2-1; 7 bases are a match to TRBD2. The V gene end was trimmed by 6 bases and the J gene end by 5 bases; junction bases not matched to a gene: 4. CDR1 and CDR2 from the germline V gene are LGHNT and FRNRAP. CDR3 length: 13 residues. The CDR3 reads CASGPRGDNEQFF. CDR3 bases: TGTGCTAGTGGCCCCCGGGGGGACAATGAGCAGTTCTTC. The entire variable domain, with the rest obtained from reference TRBV12-5 and TRBJ2-1, is as follows: DARVTQTPRHKVTEMGQEVTMRCQPILGHNTVFWYRQTMMQGLELLAYFRNRAPLDDSGMPKDRFSAEMPDATLATLKIQPSEPRDSAVYFCASGPRGDNEQFFGPGTRLTVL.

The chain recombines TRBV5-1 with TRBJ2-3; D might be TRBD1 (5 bases). V lost 0 bases and J 4 bases, leaving 12 bases between the germline ends. Per germline, CDR1 SGHRS and CDR2 YFSETQ. CDR3 length: 15 residues. As DNA, the CDR3 is TGCGCCAGCAGCTTGGGGGGCGTAGGTGCAGATACGCAGTATTTT. It encodes CASSLGGVGADTQYF.

The chain combines TRBV7-2 with TRBJ2-2; maybe TRBD2 (6 bases). The CDR3 covers 14 residues. V lost 2 bases and J 9 bases, leaving 13 bases between the germline ends. Per the germline V gene, CDR1 is SGHTA and CDR2 is FQGNSA. The CDR3 reads CASSLRRGGWELFF. The CDR3, as DNA: TGTGCCAGCAGCTTAAGGAGGGGAGGTTGGGAGCTGTTTTTT.

In this sample, this clone turned up a few times. The chain employs TRBV5-4 and TRBJ1-2, with TRBD1 matching over 12 bases. The CDR3 is 17 residues long. The J segment lost 0 bases and the V segment lost 4 bases, leaving 7 bases of the junction unmatched. The V gene's germline CDR1 is SGHNT and CDR2 YYREEE (reference sequence). CDR3 region: CASSLGTGGASNYGYTF. The DNA for the CDR3 is TGTGCCAGCAGCCTAGGGACAGGGGGCGCTTCTAACTATGGCTACACCTTC. Supplemented by reference TRBV5-4 and TRBJ1-2, the full variable domain reads ETGVTQSPTHLIKTRGQQVTLRCSSQSGHNTVSWYQQALGQGPQFIFQYYREEENGRGNFPPRFSGLQFPNYSSELNVNALELDDSALYLCASSLGTGGASNYGYTFGSGTRLTVV.

V and J are TRBV6-5 and TRBJ2-5, with 8 bases matching TRBD2. Germline V lookup: CDR1 MNHEY, CDR2 SVGAGI. The CDR3 sequence is 14 residues long. V was clipped by 11 bases and J by 5 bases; unmatched bases: 13. CDR3 in amino acids: CAGAGGGLGETQYF. The DNA of the CDR3 is TGTGCCGGCGCGGGGGGAGGGCTGGGGGAGACCCAGTACTTC.